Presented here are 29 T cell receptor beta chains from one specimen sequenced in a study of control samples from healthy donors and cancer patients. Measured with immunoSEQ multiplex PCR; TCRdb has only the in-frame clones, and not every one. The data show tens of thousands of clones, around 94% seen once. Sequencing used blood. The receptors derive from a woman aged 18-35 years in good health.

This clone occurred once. This chain's CDR3 is CATVASGANVLTF. As DNA, the CDR3 is TGTGCCACCGTCGCCTCTGGGGCCAACGTCCTGACTTTC. The rearrangement joins TRBV15 to TRBJ2-6; D gene ambiguous. The germline V gene encodes CDR1 LNHNV and CDR2 YYDKDF (reference sequence). V shed 8 bases and J shed 0 bases, with 5 bases lying between them. The CDR3 is 13 amino acids. The full variable domain, in which reference TRBV15 and TRBJ2-6 provide the parts outside the CDR3, is DAMVIQNPRYQVTQFGKPVTLSCSQTLNHNVMYWYQQKSSQAPKLLFHYYDKDFNNEADTPDNFQSRRPNTSFCFLDIRSPGLGDTAMYLCATVASGANVLTFGAGSRLTVL.

CDR3 amino acids: CASSPRETGANEQFF. The CDR3, as DNA: TGCGCCAGCAGCCCTAGGGAGACAGGGGCTAATGAGCAGTTCTTC. The chain is built from TRBV5-1 and TRBJ2-1, with 8 bases aligning to TRBD1. CDR3 length: 15 residues. Trimming at V came to 4 bases and at J to 7 bases, leaving 10 bases not matched to a gene. Germline loops: CDR1 SGHRS, CDR2 YFSETQ.

In DNA form, the CDR3 reads TGTGCCAGCAGCTTGGTCAAGGGAGACTATGGCTACACCTTC. It is translated as CASSLVKGDYGYTF. This chain links TRBV5-5 with TRBJ1-2; no definite D call. The germline V gene encodes CDR1 SGHKS and CDR2 YYEKEE (reference sequence). This CDR3 spans 14 amino acids. The V end was cut by 0 bases, the J end by 3 bases, with 9 bases between.

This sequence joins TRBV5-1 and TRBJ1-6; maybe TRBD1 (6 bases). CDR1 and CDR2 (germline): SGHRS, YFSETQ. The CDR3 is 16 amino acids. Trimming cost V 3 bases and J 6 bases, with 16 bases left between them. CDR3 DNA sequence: TGCGCCAGCAGCTCCGGGGCAGGGGAGGTTAATTCACCCCTCCACTTT. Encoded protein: CASSSGAGEVNSPLHF.

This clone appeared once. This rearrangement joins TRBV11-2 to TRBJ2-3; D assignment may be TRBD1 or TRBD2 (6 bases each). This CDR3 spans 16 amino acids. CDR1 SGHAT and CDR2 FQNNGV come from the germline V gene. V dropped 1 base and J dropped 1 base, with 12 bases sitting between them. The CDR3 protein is CASSLVRGLGTDTQYF. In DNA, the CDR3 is TGTGCCAGCAGCTTAGTCAGGGGACTCGGCACAGATACGCAGTATTTT.

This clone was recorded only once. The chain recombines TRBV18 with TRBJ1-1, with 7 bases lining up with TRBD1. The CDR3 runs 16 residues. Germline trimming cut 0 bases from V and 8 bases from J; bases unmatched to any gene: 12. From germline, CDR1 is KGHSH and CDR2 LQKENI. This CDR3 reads CASSPPLRGLLPEAFF. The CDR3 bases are TGTGCCAGCTCACCACCGTTGAGGGGGCTCCTGCCCGAAGCTTTCTTT.

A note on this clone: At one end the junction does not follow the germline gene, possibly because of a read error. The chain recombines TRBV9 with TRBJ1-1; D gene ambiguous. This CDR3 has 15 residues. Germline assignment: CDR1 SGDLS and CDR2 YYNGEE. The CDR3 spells CASSVGPFENTEAFF. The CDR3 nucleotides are TGTGCCAGCAGTGTAGGACCATTCGAGAACACTGAAGCTTTCTTT.

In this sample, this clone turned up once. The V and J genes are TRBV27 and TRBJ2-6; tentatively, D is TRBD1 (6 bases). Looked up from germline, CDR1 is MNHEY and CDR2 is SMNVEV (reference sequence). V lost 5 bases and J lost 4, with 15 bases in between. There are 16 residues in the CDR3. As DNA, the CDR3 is TGTGCCAGCAGTCAAACAGGGCTAGGAGGGGCCAACGTCCTGACTTTC. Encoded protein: CASSQTGLGGANVLTF.

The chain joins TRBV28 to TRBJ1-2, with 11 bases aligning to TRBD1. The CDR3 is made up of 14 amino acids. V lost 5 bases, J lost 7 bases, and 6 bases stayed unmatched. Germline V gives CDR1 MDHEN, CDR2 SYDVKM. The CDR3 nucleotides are TGTGCCAGCAGTCTCCCGGGACAGGGGGGTGGCTACACCTTC. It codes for CASSLPGQGGGYTF.

CDR3 protein: CASSLDIIEGGYTF. The CDR3 DNA follows: TGCGCCAGCAGCTTGGATATAATCGAAGGGGGCTACACCTTC. This rearrangement joins TRBV5-1 to TRBJ1-2; unclear D gene. The length of the CDR3 is 14 residues. From germline, CDR1 is SGHRS and CDR2 YFSETQ. V lost 0 bases, J lost 8 bases, and 14 bases lay in between.

The CDR3 loop reads CAISESGEQFF. Here the CDR3 DNA reads TGTGCCATCAGTGAGTCGGGTGAGCAGTTCTTC. The chain is built from TRBV10-3 and TRBJ2-1; D remains ambiguous. V was clipped by 0 bases and J by 9 bases, with 3 bases between them. The germline V gene encodes CDR1 ENHRY and CDR2 SYGVKD. This CDR3 contains 11 residues.

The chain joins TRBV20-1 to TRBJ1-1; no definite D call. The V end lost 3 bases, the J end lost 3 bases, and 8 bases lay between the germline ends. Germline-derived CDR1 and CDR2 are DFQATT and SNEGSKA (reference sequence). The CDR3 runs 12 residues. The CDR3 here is CSASWGHTEAFF. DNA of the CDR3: TGCAGTGCTAGTTGGGGTCACACTGAAGCTTTCTTT.

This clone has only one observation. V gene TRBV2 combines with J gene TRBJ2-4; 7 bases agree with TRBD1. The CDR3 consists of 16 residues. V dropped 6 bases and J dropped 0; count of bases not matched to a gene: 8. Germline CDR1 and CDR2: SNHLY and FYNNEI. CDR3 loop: CASRQQGKGAKNIQYF. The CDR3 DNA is TGTGCCAGCAGGCAACAGGGGAAGGGAGCCAAAAACATTCAGTACTTC.

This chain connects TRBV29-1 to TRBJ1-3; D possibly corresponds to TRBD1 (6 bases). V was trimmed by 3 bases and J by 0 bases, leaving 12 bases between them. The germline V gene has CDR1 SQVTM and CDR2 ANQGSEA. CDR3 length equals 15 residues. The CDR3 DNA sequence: TGCAGCGTTGATGGGGGCGACTACTCTGGAAACACCATATATTTT. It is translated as CSVDGGDYSGNTIYF.

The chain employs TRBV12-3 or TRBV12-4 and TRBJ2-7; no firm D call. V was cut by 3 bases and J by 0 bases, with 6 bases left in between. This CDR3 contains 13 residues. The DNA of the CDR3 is TGTGCCAGCAGTTTTAGTAGCTCCTACGAGCAGTACTTC. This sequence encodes CASSFSSSYEQYF.

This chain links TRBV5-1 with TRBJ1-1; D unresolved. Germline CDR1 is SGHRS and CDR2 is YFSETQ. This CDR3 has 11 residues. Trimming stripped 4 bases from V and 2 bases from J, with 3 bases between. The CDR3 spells CASSINTEAFF. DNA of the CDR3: TGCGCCAGCAGCATCAACACTGAAGCTTTCTTT.

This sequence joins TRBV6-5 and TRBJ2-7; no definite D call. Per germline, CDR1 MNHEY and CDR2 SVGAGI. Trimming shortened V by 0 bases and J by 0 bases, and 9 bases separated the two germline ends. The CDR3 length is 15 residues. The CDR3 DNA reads TGTGCCAGCAGTTACTCTAGGGTCGACTCCTACGAGCAGTACTTC. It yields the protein CASSYSRVDSYEQYF.

CDR3 in DNA: TGTGCCAGCAGTTTGTTCGGACAGGGAACAACTAATGAAAAACTGTTTTTT. Residues: CASSLFGQGTTNEKLFF. The chain links TRBV28 to TRBJ1-4, with 8 nucleotides matching TRBD1. CDR3 length equals 17 residues. The germline CDR1 and CDR2 sequences are MDHEN and SYDVKM. V lost 3 bases to trimming and J lost 0 bases; unmatched junction nucleotides: 6.

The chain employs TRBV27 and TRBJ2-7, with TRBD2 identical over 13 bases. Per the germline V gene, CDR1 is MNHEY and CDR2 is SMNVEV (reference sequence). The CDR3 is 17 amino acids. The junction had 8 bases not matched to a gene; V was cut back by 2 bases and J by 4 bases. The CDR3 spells CASSLTSGRALFYEQYF. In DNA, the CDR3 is TGTGCCAGCAGTTTAACTAGCGGGAGGGCCCTCTTTTACGAGCAGTACTTC.

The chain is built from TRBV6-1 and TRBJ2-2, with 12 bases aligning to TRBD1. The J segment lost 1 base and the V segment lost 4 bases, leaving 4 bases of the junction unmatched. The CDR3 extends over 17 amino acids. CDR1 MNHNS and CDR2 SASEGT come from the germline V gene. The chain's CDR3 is CASSAGTGGGNTGELFF. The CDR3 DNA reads TGTGCCAGCAGTGCCGGGACAGGGGGCGGGAACACCGGGGAGCTGTTTTTT.

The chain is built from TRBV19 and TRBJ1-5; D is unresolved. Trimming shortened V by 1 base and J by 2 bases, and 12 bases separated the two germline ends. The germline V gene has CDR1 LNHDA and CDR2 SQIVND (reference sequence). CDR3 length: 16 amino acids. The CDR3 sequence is CASSIGTSTGNQPQHF. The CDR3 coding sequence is TGTGCCAGTAGTATAGGGACCAGTACAGGCAATCAGCCCCAGCATTTT.

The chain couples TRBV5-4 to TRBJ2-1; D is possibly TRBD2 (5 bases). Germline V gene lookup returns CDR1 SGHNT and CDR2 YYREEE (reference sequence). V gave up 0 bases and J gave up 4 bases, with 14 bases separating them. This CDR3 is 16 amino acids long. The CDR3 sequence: CASSLEASSAYNEQFF. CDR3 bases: TGTGCCAGCAGCTTGGAGGCTAGCTCTGCTTACAATGAGCAGTTCTTC. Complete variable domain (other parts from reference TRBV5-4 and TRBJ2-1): ETGVTQSPTHLIKTRGQQVTLRCSSQSGHNTVSWYQQALGQGPQFIFQYYREEENGRGNFPPRFSGLQFPNYSSELNVNALELDDSALYLCASSLEASSAYNEQFFGPGTRLTVL.

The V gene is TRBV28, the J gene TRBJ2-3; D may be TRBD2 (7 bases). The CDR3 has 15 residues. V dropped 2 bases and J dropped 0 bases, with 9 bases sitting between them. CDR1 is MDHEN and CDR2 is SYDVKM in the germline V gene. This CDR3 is CASSLAGASTDTQYF. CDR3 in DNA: TGTGCCAGCAGTTTAGCGGGGGCTAGCACAGATACGCAGTATTTT.

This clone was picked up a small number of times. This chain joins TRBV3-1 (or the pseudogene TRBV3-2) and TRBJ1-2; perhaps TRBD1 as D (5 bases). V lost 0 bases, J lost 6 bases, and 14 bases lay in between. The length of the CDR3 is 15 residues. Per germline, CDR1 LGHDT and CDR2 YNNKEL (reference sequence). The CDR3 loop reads CASSQDRTEGHGYTF. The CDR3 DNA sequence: TGTGCCAGCAGCCAAGATCGCACCGAGGGGCATGGCTACACCTTC.

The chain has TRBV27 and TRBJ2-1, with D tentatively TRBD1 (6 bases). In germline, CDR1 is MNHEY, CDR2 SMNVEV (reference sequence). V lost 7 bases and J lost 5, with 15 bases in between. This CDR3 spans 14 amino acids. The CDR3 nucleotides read TGTGCCAGCACAAGACCCGGGACAAACAATGAGCAGTTCTTC. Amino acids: CASTRPGTNNEQFF.

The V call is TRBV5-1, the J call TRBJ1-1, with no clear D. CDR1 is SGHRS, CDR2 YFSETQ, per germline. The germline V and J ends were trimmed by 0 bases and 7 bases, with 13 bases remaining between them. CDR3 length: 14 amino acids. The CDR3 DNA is TGCGCCAGCAGCTTGGGAGGGCTCCACGGTGAAGCTTTCTTT. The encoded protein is CASSLGGLHGEAFF.

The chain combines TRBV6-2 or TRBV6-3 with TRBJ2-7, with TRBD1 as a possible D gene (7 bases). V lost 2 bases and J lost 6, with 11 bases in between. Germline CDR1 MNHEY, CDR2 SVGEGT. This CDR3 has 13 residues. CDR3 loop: CASSYNRGGEQYF. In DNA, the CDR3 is TGTGCCAGCAGTTACAACAGGGGAGGCGAGCAGTACTTC.

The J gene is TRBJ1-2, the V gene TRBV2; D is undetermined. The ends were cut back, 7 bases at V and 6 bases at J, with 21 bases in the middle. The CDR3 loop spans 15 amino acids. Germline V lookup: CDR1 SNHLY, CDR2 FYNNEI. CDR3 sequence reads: CASTLPTYSNNGYTF. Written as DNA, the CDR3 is TGTGCCAGCACCCTCCCGACATACTCGAATAATGGCTACACCTTC.

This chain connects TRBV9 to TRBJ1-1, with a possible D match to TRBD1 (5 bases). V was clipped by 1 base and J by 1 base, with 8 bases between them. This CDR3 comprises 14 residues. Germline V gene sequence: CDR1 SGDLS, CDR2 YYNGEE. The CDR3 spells CASSVRGGNTEAFF. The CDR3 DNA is TGTGCCAGCAGCGTAAGGGGTGGGAACACTGAAGCTTTCTTT.